This T cell receptor (beta chain) was sequenced during a study of blood T cells in healthy people across ages. Study outcomes and limitations: TCR beta diversity per million T cells fell roughly linearly with age.

A second PCR, run for roughly 7 to 11 cycles, used a sample-barcoded 5' primer plus a J-beta primer mix. MiXCR, run by TCRdb on the 5' RACE reads, gives a single entry per CDR3 protein. The sample includes 870,000 or so distinct CDR3 sequences, less than 35% of them seen just once. V was shortened by 3 bases and J by 4 bases, with 22 bases between the two germline ends. The length of the CDR3 is 18 residues. Note on this clonotype: The antigen remains unidentified.

Each donor had roughly 10 milliliters of peripheral blood drawn. The TCR comes from a woman aged 80 or over in good health. What was sequenced was blood. The gene calls are TRBV12-3 or TRBV12-4 and TRBJ2-1; D is possibly TRBD1 (7 bases). In DNA, the CDR3 is TGTGCCAGCAGTTTTGGTACAGGGGTTTCGGCGGGGTACAATGAGCAGTTCTTC. Translated, it gives CASSFGTGVSAGYNEQFF.